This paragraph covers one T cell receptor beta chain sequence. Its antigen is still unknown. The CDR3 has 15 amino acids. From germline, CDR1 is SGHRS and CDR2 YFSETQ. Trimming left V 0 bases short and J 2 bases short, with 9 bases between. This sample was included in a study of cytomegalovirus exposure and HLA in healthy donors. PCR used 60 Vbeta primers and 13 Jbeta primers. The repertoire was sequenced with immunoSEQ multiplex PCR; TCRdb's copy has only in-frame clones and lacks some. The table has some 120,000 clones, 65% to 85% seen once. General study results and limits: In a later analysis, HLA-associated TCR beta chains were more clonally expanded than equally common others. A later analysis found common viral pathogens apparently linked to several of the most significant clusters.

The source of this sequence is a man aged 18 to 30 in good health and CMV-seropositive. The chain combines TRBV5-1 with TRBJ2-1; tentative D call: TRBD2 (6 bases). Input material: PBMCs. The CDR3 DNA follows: TGCGCCAGCAGCTTGGTCGGGAGCACCTACAATGAGCAGTTCTTC. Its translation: CASSLVGSTYNEQFF.